Each of the 9 T cell receptor beta chains below was sequenced from the same sample in a study of CD8 T cells in Susac syndrome. An input of about 0.5 to 1 ug of RNA was subjected to reverse transcription using random hexamers. Using its own MiXCR run on the immunoSEQ multiplex PCR reads, TCRdb lists one record per CDR3 protein. This table has approximately 300,000 distinct CDR3 sequences, 75% to 90% appearing once. Sequencing used CD8+ T cells from PBMCs. Every receptor here comes from a human donor with multiple sclerosis.

This chain links TRBV28 with TRBJ2-2, with D possibly being TRBD1 (6 bases). V lost 8 bases and J lost 5, with 9 bases in between. This CDR3 has 12 residues. Germline V gene sequence: CDR1 MDHEN, CDR2 SYDVKM. The CDR3 DNA follows: TGTGCCAGCGGCAGGGGTACCGGGGAGCTGTTTTTT. This translates into CASGRGTGELFF.

The rearrangement uses TRBV9 and TRBJ2-7; a possible D gene is TRBD2 (6 bases). Trimming removed 3 bases from V and 5 bases from J, with 12 bases in between. CDR1 is SGDLS, CDR2 YYNGEE, per germline. CDR3 length: 13 amino acids. The DNA for the CDR3 is TGTGCCAGCAGCGCTGGGGGGTTCCACGAGCAGTACTTC. It yields the protein CASSAGGFHEQYF.

The gene calls are TRBV20-1 and TRBJ2-3, with TRBD2 identical over 14 bases. This CDR3 has 18 amino acids. Germline CDR1 DFQATT, CDR2 SNEGSKA (reference sequence). With V trimmed by 4 bases and J by 2 bases, 11 bases remained unmatched. The CDR3 here is CSATGLAGGTPSTDTQYF. CDR3 in DNA: TGCAGTGCTACCGGACTAGCGGGGGGCACTCCGTCCACAGATACGCAGTATTTT.

The chain links TRBV5-1 to TRBJ2-7, with D maybe TRBD1 (5 bases). Germline lookup yields CDR1 SGHRS and CDR2 YFSETQ. The CDR3 consists of 15 residues. Trimming took off 0 bases at V and 0 bases at J, with 10 bases between the two ends. The CDR3 protein is CASSLEGRNSYEQYF. CDR3 DNA sequence: TGCGCCAGCAGCTTGGAGGGGCGGAACTCCTACGAGCAGTACTTC.

The V gene is TRBV11-2, the J gene TRBJ1-1; D possibly corresponds to TRBD1 (5 bases). The germline gives CDR1 SGHAT, CDR2 FQNNGV. The CDR3 runs to 15 residues. V was shortened by 0 bases and J by 8 bases, with 16 bases between the two germline ends. The CDR3 DNA reads as TGTGCCAGCAGCTTAGATATGGGGCTCCTGAGGGAAGCTTTCTTT. Protein: CASSLDMGLLREAFF.

The chain employs TRBV19 and TRBJ2-1; either TRBD1 or TRBD2 may fit D (5 bases each). The length of the CDR3 is 16 residues. Germline loops: CDR1 LNHDA, CDR2 SQIVND (reference sequence). V shed 4 bases and J shed 4 bases, with 17 bases lying between them. CDR3 protein: CASSKSWDPGYNEQFF. The CDR3 nucleotides read TGTGCCAGTAGTAAGAGTTGGGACCCCGGGTACAATGAGCAGTTCTTC.

V is TRBV5-1 and J is TRBJ2-7, with 9 bases lining up with TRBD2. Germline CDR1 is SGHRS and CDR2 is YFSETQ. With 3 bases clipped from V and 5 bases from J, the junction kept 9 bases outside the gene matches. The CDR3 is 15 residues long. The CDR3 DNA follows: TGCGCCAGCAGCTACTTAGCGGGAGCAGCGAACGAGCAGTACTTC. As protein: CASSYLAGAANEQYF.

This rearrangement joins TRBV6-2 or TRBV6-3 to TRBJ1-5; no clear D. Germline CDR1 MNHEY, CDR2 SVGEGT. The CDR3 contains 14 residues. Trimming removed 6 bases at V and 3 bases at J, with 12 bases between. The CDR3 loop is CASRFSGINQPQHF. DNA for the CDR3: TGTGCCAGCAGGTTCTCCGGGATCAATCAGCCCCAGCATTTT.

This clonotype was picked up one time. V gene TRBV7-2 combines with J gene TRBJ2-3; 12 bases agree with TRBD2. The V and J ends lost 5 bases and 5 bases, in that order; junction bases with no gene match: 8. CDR1 and CDR2 (germline): SGHTA, FQGNSA. The CDR3 covers 16 residues. The CDR3 protein is CASSARLAGEGDTQYF. The CDR3 DNA follows: TGTGCCAGCAGCGCCCGACTAGCGGGAGAGGGAGATACGCAGTATTTT.